One and the same sample provided the 28 T cell receptor beta chains below, sequenced in a study of immune evolution from preneoplasia to lung adenocarcinoma. The protocol was immunoSEQ multiplex PCR, while the TCRdb copy is restricted to in-frame clones and leaves out a portion. The table lists roughly 40,000 clones, approximately 79% of them singletons. The sequencing input was FFPE invasive lung adenocarcinoma tissue. Receptor source: a person aged 55-75 years with lung adenocarcinoma.

The chain couples TRBV21-1 to TRBJ2-1. TRBV21-1 is described as a pseudogene. CDR3 length: 15 residues. CDR3 region: CASIVPGPPGDEQFF. CDR3 nucleotide sequence: TGTGCCAGCATCGTTCCGGGACCACCCGGGGATGAGCAGTTCTTC.

The chain carries TRBV4-2 and TRBJ2-3; 12 bases map to TRBD2. Germline trimming cut 4 bases from V and 8 bases from J; bases unmatched to any gene: 7. The germline V gene encodes CDR1 LGHNA and CDR2 YNFKEQ. CDR3 size: 15 residues. CDR3 amino acids: CASSPLAGGPGTQYF. The CDR3 DNA reads TGTGCCAGCAGCCCACTAGCGGGAGGACCCGGTACGCAGTATTTT.

By share, this clone counts as medium-sized. V is TRBV6-5 and J is TRBJ2-7, with D tentatively TRBD2 (6 bases). Germline-derived CDR1 and CDR2 are MNHEY and SVGAGI. There are 13 residues in the CDR3. The V end was cut by 8 bases, the J end by 3 bases, with 14 bases between. DNA for the CDR3: TGTGCCAGCTTGCGACTAGGGAGCTACGAGCAGTACTTC. This sequence encodes CASLRLGSYEQYF.

The rearrangement uses TRBV18 and TRBJ1-1; D uncertain. V dropped 4 bases and J dropped 2 bases, with 17 bases sitting between them. CDR3 length: 16 amino acids. The germline gives CDR1 KGHSH, CDR2 LQKENI. CDR3 in DNA: TGTGCCAGCTCACATGGCGTAGGGTCAGGAAACACTGAAGCTTTCTTT. Protein sequence: CASSHGVGSGNTEAFF.

The J gene is TRBJ2-2, the V gene TRBV6-5, with 7 positions matching TRBD2. The CDR3 extends over 15 amino acids. Germline V CDR1 and CDR2: MNHEY, SVGAGI. The V gene end was trimmed by 1 base and the J gene end by 7 bases; junction bases not matched to a gene: 6. The CDR3 DNA reads TGTGCCAGCAGTTACTGGGAGGGTCGCAGCGGGGAGCTGTTTTTT. Its protein product is CASSYWEGRSGELFF.

This sequence joins TRBV28 and TRBJ2-7; 8 positions match TRBD1. This CDR3 spans 11 amino acids. Per germline, CDR1 MDHEN and CDR2 SYDVKM. V dropped 8 bases and J dropped 7; count of bases not matched to a gene: 4. The CDR3 is CASDRGGEQYF. CDR3 nucleotide sequence: TGTGCCAGCGACAGGGGTGGGGAGCAGTACTTC.

The CDR3 DNA sequence: TGTGCCAGCAGTTCACCGGGACAGATTTACAATGAGCAGTTCTTC. It codes for CASSSPGQIYNEQFF. The chain is built from TRBV5-4 and TRBJ2-1; 7 bases fit TRBD1. Germline-derived CDR1 and CDR2 are SGHNT and YYREEE (reference sequence). J gave up 4 bases and V 5 bases, and 9 bases lay outside the gene matches. This CDR3 comprises 15 residues. The whole variable domain, filled in from reference TRBV5-4 and TRBJ2-1, reads ETGVTQSPTHLIKTRGQQVTLRCSSQSGHNTVSWYQQALGQGPQFIFQYYREEENGRGNFPPRFSGLQFPNYSSELNVNALELDDSALYLCASSSPGQIYNEQFFGPGTRLTVL.

This clone was detected a few times. This sequence joins TRBV29-1 and TRBJ2-1, with TRBD2 identical over 11 bases. J lost 6 bases, V lost 6 bases, and 7 bases had no gene match. CDR3 length: 14 amino acids. Germline V gene data show CDR1 as SQVTM and CDR2 as ANQGSEA. The CDR3 bases are TGCAGCGTCCCCTGGACTAGCGGGTCCAATGAGCAGTTCTTC. Amino acids: CSVPWTSGSNEQFF.

This chain joins TRBV5-4 and TRBJ2-5; D remains unclear. Trimming shortened V by 2 bases and J by 4 bases, and 9 bases separated the two germline ends. The germline CDR1 and CDR2 sequences are SGHNT and YYREEE (reference sequence). The CDR3 is 13 amino acids. The CDR3 DNA is TGTGCCAGCAGCTTTCAGAGCTTAGAGACCCAGTACTTC. As protein: CASSFQSLETQYF.

V usage is TRBV13 and J usage is TRBJ2-1, with 7 bases aligning to TRBD1. V was clipped by 0 bases and J by 7 bases; unmatched bases: 6. The CDR3 is 15 amino acids. Germline-derived CDR1 and CDR2 are PRHDT and FYEKMQ (reference sequence). CDR3 in DNA: TGTGCCAGCAGCTTAGGGTTAGGACAGGCTAATGAGCAGTTCTTC. It is translated as CASSLGLGQANEQFF.

This rearrangement joins TRBV18 to TRBJ1-2; D ambiguous. V shed 5 bases and J shed 6 bases, with 7 bases lying between them. Germline V gene data show CDR1 as KGHSH and CDR2 as LQKENI. The length of the CDR3 is 11 residues. CDR3 sequence: CASSSQDGYTF. CDR3 in DNA: TGTGCCAGCTCATCCCAGGATGGCTACACCTTC.

The genes are TRBV6-6 and TRBJ2-5; D remains unclear. The CDR3 has 13 residues. Germline CDR1 is MNHNY and CDR2 is SVGAGI (reference sequence). V lost 2 bases to trimming and J lost 3 bases, with 7 bases between them. The CDR3 nucleotides are TGTGCCAGCAGTTACACCGCCAAAGAGACCCAGTACTTC. Its protein is CASSYTAKETQYF.

The chain has TRBV4-1 and TRBJ2-2; TRBD2 matches 9 bases. V lost 9 bases, J lost 5 bases, and 13 bases stayed unmatched. Germline CDR1 and CDR2: MGHRA and YSYEKL. The CDR3 has 16 amino acids. The DNA of the CDR3 is TGCGCCAGTAGTTCCGGGACTAGCAAGGGGACCGGGGAGCTGTTTTTT. Its translation is CASSSGTSKGTGELFF.

The rearrangement links TRBV29-1 to TRBJ1-4, with D possibly TRBD1 on 6 matching bases. Between the trimmed V and J ends, which lost 4 bases and 5 bases, there was a span of 11 bases. Per germline, CDR1 SQVTM and CDR2 ANQGSEA. The CDR3 is 13 amino acids. The CDR3 bases are TGCAGCGTTGCTGACAGGAGAAATGAAAAACTGTTTTTT. Translation gives CSVADRRNEKLFF.

The rearrangement uses TRBV28 and TRBJ2-7; D gene uncertain. This CDR3 is 13 amino acids long. The germline V gene has CDR1 MDHEN and CDR2 SYDVKM. Trimming shortened V by 2 bases and J by 1 base, and 6 bases separated the two germline ends. In nucleotides, the CDR3 is TGTGCCAGCAGTTTACTGGGGTCCTACGAGCAGTACTTC. Its protein product is CASSLLGSYEQYF.

V and J are TRBV15 and TRBJ1-1; D is uncertain. V was pared by 0 bases and J by 6 bases, with 11 bases between. This CDR3 has 14 amino acids. Germline V gene data show CDR1 as LNHNV and CDR2 as YYDKDF (reference sequence). Here the CDR3 reads CATSRDSIAAEAFF. The DNA of the CDR3 is TGTGCCACCAGCAGAGATTCCATAGCTGCTGAAGCTTTCTTT. Supplemented by reference TRBV15 and TRBJ1-1, the full variable domain reads DAMVIQNPRYQVTQFGKPVTLSCSQTLNHNVMYWYQQKSSQAPKLLFHYYDKDFNNEADTPDNFQSRRPNTSFCFLDIRSPGLGDTAMYLCATSRDSIAAEAFFGQGTRLTVV.

Within the sample, this clone is medium-sized (0.01 to 0.1%). The chain is built from TRBV11-3 and TRBJ2-1, with a tentative D call TRBD1 (6 bases). Germline CDR1 and CDR2: SGHNT and YENEEA. V was clipped by 5 bases and J by 0 bases, with 14 bases between them. CDR3 length: 16 amino acids. Here the CDR3 DNA reads TGTGCCAGCAGCCACCGGGACACGAGCTCCTACAATGAGCAGTTCTTC. Its translation is CASSHRDTSSYNEQFF.

V and J are TRBV19 and TRBJ1-5; no clear D. V shed 6 bases and J shed 2 bases, with 17 bases lying between them. Looked up from germline, CDR1 is LNHDA and CDR2 is SQIVND (reference sequence). The CDR3 spans 16 residues. In DNA form, the CDR3 reads TGTGCCAGTAGCCCGGTTATGGGGAAGGGCAATCAGCCCCAGCATTTT. Translating it yields CASSPVMGKGNQPQHF.

Only a few counts were recorded for this clone. The chain is built from TRBV29-1 and TRBJ2-3, with 13 bases fitting TRBD2. The CDR3 extends over 18 amino acids. V lost 6 bases, J lost 0 bases, and 12 bases stayed unmatched. Germline CDR1 is SQVTM and CDR2 is ANQGSEA. Here the CDR3 reads CSVRGLAGVASSTDTQYF. The CDR3 nucleotides are TGCAGCGTCAGAGGACTAGCGGGAGTTGCCTCTAGCACAGATACGCAGTATTTT.

The CDR3 DNA reads TGTGCCTGGAGTGTCGGATCCAATCAGCCCCAGCATTTT. This codes for CAWSVGSNQPQHF. This chain links TRBV30 with TRBJ1-5, with D unresolved. Trimming pared 0 bases from V and 3 bases from J, leaving 6 bases between. From germline, CDR1 is GTSNPN and CDR2 SVGIG (reference sequence). The CDR3 sequence is 13 residues long.

V is TRBV7-9 and J is TRBJ1-1, with no clear D. The V gene's germline CDR1 is SEHNR and CDR2 FQNEAQ (reference sequence). Trimming shortened V by 1 base and J by 4 bases, and 1 base separated the two germline ends. There are 11 residues in the CDR3. The chain's CDR3 is CASSLGTEAFF. CDR3 in DNA: TGTGCCAGCAGCTTAGGCACTGAAGCTTTCTTT. The whole variable domain, filled in from reference TRBV7-9 and TRBJ1-1, reads DTGVSQNPRHKITKRGQNVTFRCDPISEHNRLYWYRQTLGQGPEFLTYFQNEAQLEKSRLLSDRFSAERPKGSFSTLEIQRTEQGDSAMYLCASSLGTEAFFGQGTRLTVV.

The J gene is TRBJ2-1, the V gene TRBV7-2; no firm D call. The V end lost 9 bases, the J end lost 1 base, and 13 bases lay between the germline ends. The CDR3 is made up of 14 amino acids. Germline CDR1 reads SGHTA; CDR2 reads FQGNSA. The CDR3, as DNA: TGTGCCAGTCGAGACCTCAGGTCCTACAATGAGCAGTTCTTC. It translates to CASRDLRSYNEQFF.

The chain combines TRBV6-5 with TRBJ2-1, with D possibly being TRBD2 (6 bases). Per germline, CDR1 MNHEY and CDR2 SVGAGI. This CDR3 has 15 residues. V shed 7 bases and J shed 9 bases, with 22 bases lying between them. CDR3 amino acids: CASIREFRSAGEQFF. The CDR3 region has the DNA TGTGCCAGCATTCGGGAGTTTAGATCGGCTGGTGAGCAGTTCTTC.

The chain combines TRBV5-6 with TRBJ1-2, with 8 bases fitting TRBD1. V lost 5 bases, J lost 4 bases, and 1 base stayed unmatched. Germline lookup yields CDR1 SGHDT and CDR2 YYEEEE. The CDR3 consists of 12 residues. The CDR3 nucleotides read TGTGCCAGCAGTACAGGGGGCTATGGCTACACCTTC. This sequence encodes CASSTGGYGYTF.

This clone was seen a handful of times. The chain uses TRBV15 and TRBJ2-5, with 10 bases identical to TRBD2. The CDR3 length is 15 residues. Trimming cost V 3 bases and J 5 bases; bases outside gene matches: 6. Germline CDR1 is LNHNV and CDR2 is YYDKDF (reference sequence). This CDR3 is CATSSPLAGAETQYF. In nucleotides, the CDR3 is TGTGCCACCAGCAGTCCGCTAGCGGGAGCTGAGACCCAGTACTTC.

V usage is TRBV7-2 and J usage is TRBJ2-3; a possible D gene is TRBD2 (6 bases). CDR3 size: 16 residues. V lost 6 bases, J lost 2 bases, and 18 bases lay in between. Germline CDR1 SGHTA, CDR2 FQGNSA. This CDR3 reads CASRGGGGVTTDTQYF. CDR3 sequence (DNA): TGTGCCAGCAGGGGGGGTGGTGGAGTTACCACAGATACGCAGTATTTT.

In this sample, this clone turned up a few times. The chain is built from TRBV7-8 and TRBJ1-2; D ambiguous. The CDR3 runs 15 residues. Trimming took 0 bases from V and 3 from J, leaving 11 bases between them. CDR1 is SGHVS and CDR2 is FQNEAQ in the germline V gene. As DNA, the CDR3 is TGTGCCAGCAGCTTAGCTACTCGTTTAGACTATGGCTACACCTTC. Protein sequence: CASSLATRLDYGYTF.

The rearrangement uses TRBV28 and TRBJ1-1; tentatively, D is TRBD1 (6 bases). The CDR3 length is 13 residues. Germline CDR1 and CDR2: MDHEN and SYDVKM. V dropped 6 bases and J dropped 5 bases, with 13 bases sitting between them. The CDR3 loop is CASREGGRTEAFF. In nucleotides, the CDR3 is TGTGCCAGCAGGGAGGGGGGGCGGACTGAAGCTTTCTTT.